Below are 26 T cell receptor beta chains sequenced from a single sample in a study of identical twins. TCRdb called the 5' RACE reads again in MiXCR, with one record for every CDR3 protein. Counted here are 550,000 to 800,000 distinct CDR3 sequences, about 7% occurring once; the ten biggest clones make up about 1.6%. This sample also appeared in a second study, on yellow fever vaccine responses in identical twins.

The sequenced sample consisted of PBMCs. These receptors all stem from a woman in her late teens or twenties in good health.

This chain links TRBV27 with TRBJ1-5; weak D call: TRBD1 (6 bases). The CDR3 sequence is 17 residues long. Trimming removed 7 bases at V and 1 base at J, with 20 bases between. From germline, CDR1 is MNHEY and CDR2 SMNVEV (reference sequence). The chain's CDR3 is CASTEARGRGSNQPQHF. The CDR3 nucleotides are TGTGCCAGCACCGAAGCCCGGGGGCGCGGGAGCAATCAGCCCCAGCATTTT.

This clonotype was picked up many times. V and J are TRBV12-3 or TRBV12-4 and TRBJ2-7, with a weak D call TRBD1 (5 bases). The CDR3 extends over 14 amino acids. Trimming took off 4 bases at V and 1 base at J, with 11 bases between the two ends. The CDR3 is CASSSQGPSYEQYF. CDR3 nucleotides: TGTGCCAGCAGTTCCCAGGGCCCATCCTACGAGCAGTACTTC.

This clonotype occurred a few times. The chain has TRBV15 and TRBJ2-3, with D hard to call. The V end lost 3 bases, the J end lost 5 bases, and 6 bases lay between the germline ends. The CDR3 sequence is 12 residues long. CDR1 is LNHNV, CDR2 YYDKDF, per germline (reference sequence). The CDR3 nucleotides are TGTGCCACCAGCAGGAATCTAGATACGCAGTATTTT. Protein: CATSRNLDTQYF.

The sample holds many counts of this clonotype. The V call is TRBV9, the J call TRBJ1-3; D gene unclear. The ends were cut back, 3 bases at V and 1 base at J, with 14 bases in the middle. The CDR3 loop spans 16 amino acids. Germline-derived CDR1 and CDR2 are SGDLS and YYNGEE. CDR3 amino acids: CASSGHNAVSGNTIYF. CDR3 bases: TGTGCCAGCAGCGGCCACAACGCAGTGTCTGGAAACACCATATATTTT. Filled out from reference TRBV9 and TRBJ1-3, the complete variable domain reads DSGVTQTPKHLITATGQRVTLRCSPRSGDLSVYWYQQSLDQGLQFLIQYYNGEERAKGNILERFSAQQFPDLHSELNLSSLELGDSALYFCASSGHNAVSGNTIYFGEGSWLTVV.

The table lists this clonotype with a few counts. The chain is built from TRBV25-1 and TRBJ2-2; TRBD2 might be the D (5 bases). Trimming removed 5 bases at V and 0 bases at J, with 13 bases between. The CDR3 is made up of 16 amino acids. The germline CDR1 and CDR2 sequences are MGHDK and SYGVNS. The CDR3 sequence: CASSRWASSNTGELFF. The CDR3 coding sequence is TGTGCCAGCAGTCGATGGGCTAGCTCGAACACCGGGGAGCTGTTTTTT.

The chain joins TRBV10-3 to TRBJ2-3; 11 bases match TRBD2. This CDR3 spans 17 amino acids. The V and J ends lost 2 bases and 5 bases, in that order; junction bases with no gene match: 9. Germline CDR1 reads ENHRY; CDR2 reads SYGVKD. DNA for the CDR3: TGTGCCATCAGTGAGCCGGAACTAGCGGGGGTCCTAGATACGCAGTATTTT. Its translation: CAISEPELAGVLDTQYF.

This clonotype occurred many times. V usage is TRBV24-1 and J usage is TRBJ2-2, with TRBD1 matching over 7 bases. Germline-derived CDR1 and CDR2 are KGHDR and SFDVKD. Unmatched junction bases numbered 10, after V lost 1 base and J lost 6 bases. This CDR3 spans 17 amino acids. The CDR3 loop is CATSDLVAGGRAGELFF. CDR3 DNA sequence: TGTGCCACCAGTGATTTAGTGGCAGGGGGTCGGGCCGGGGAGCTGTTTTTT.

This chain joins TRBV15 and TRBJ2-3; 12 bases agree with TRBD2. The V segment lost 0 bases and the J segment 3 bases; nucleotides outside the gene matches: 7. Germline CDR1 LNHNV, CDR2 YYDKDF (reference sequence). There are 18 residues in the CDR3. The CDR3 sequence: CATSRDGLAGGRTDTQYF. The CDR3, as DNA: TGTGCCACCAGCAGAGATGGCCTAGCGGGGGGGCGGACAGATACGCAGTATTTT.

The table lists this clonotype with a few counts. V gene TRBV27 combines with J gene TRBJ1-2, with D perhaps TRBD1 (5 bases). CDR1 is MNHEY and CDR2 is SMNVEV in the germline V gene (reference sequence). The length of the CDR3 is 13 residues. The ends were cut back, 8 bases at V and 6 bases at J, with 16 bases in the middle. This CDR3 reads CASRLAQGDGYTF. The CDR3 region has the DNA TGTGCCAGCCGCCTCGCCCAGGGAGATGGCTACACCTTC.

The CDR3 sequence is CASSRQPGGVGTDTQYF. DNA of the CDR3: TGTGCCAGCAGTCGCCAACCGGGCGGGGTCGGCACAGATACGCAGTATTTT. The chain uses TRBV27 and TRBJ2-3; weak D call: TRBD2 (6 bases). Germline assignment: CDR1 MNHEY and CDR2 SMNVEV (reference sequence). V dropped 5 bases and J dropped 1 base, with 19 bases sitting between them. CDR3 size: 17 residues.

There are many counts of this clonotype. The chain combines TRBV7-9 with TRBJ1-1; D gene ambiguous. This CDR3 spans 13 amino acids. Germline CDR1 SEHNR, CDR2 FQNEAQ (reference sequence). Trimming pared 5 bases from V and 0 bases from J, leaving 7 bases between. DNA of the CDR3: TGTGCCAGCAGCCTCCACTTGAACACTGAAGCTTTCTTT. This gives the protein CASSLHLNTEAFF.

The V call is TRBV10-1, the J call TRBJ1-1; D not resolved. The CDR3 is made up of 13 amino acids. Trimming took off 5 bases at V and 7 bases at J, with 14 bases between the two ends. Looked up from germline, CDR1 is WNHNN and CDR2 is SYGVQD (reference sequence). In nucleotides, the CDR3 is TGCGCCAGCAGTCCGGACCCTTCGAGTGAAGCTTTCTTT. Translating it yields CASSPDPSSEAFF.

This clonotype occurred many times. This chain joins TRBV29-1 and TRBJ2-7, with D tentatively TRBD1 (7 bases). V gave up 7 bases and J gave up 1 base, with 17 bases separating them. CDR1 and CDR2 (germline): SQVTM, ANQGSEA. The CDR3 covers 14 residues. CDR3 nucleotide sequence: TGCAGCGCCGTGCGGGACAGAAGATCCTACGAGCAGTACTTC. Its translation: CSAVRDRRSYEQYF.

This clonotype was picked up many times. The gene calls are TRBV19 and TRBJ2-3; TRBD2 matches 7 bases. After removal of 10 bases from V and 0 bases from J, the junction contained 7 bases not matched to a gene. Germline CDR1 LNHDA, CDR2 SQIVND (reference sequence). CDR3 size: 14 residues. CDR3 coding DNA: TGTGCCACCTCACTAGCGTCTAGCACAGATACGCAGTATTTT. Its protein product is CATSLASSTDTQYF.

This clonotype was counted many times. The V and J genes are TRBV5-1 and TRBJ1-1; D is uncertain. The CDR3 length is 13 residues. Germline lookup yields CDR1 SGHRS and CDR2 YFSETQ. The germline V and J ends were trimmed by 1 base and 10 bases, with 14 bases remaining between them. The CDR3 DNA sequence: TGCGCCAGCAGCTTGTCGTCAGCTCTGAGAGCTTTCTTT. Translating it yields CASSLSSALRAFF.

The chain combines TRBV9 with TRBJ1-1; 10 bases are a match to TRBD1. This CDR3 spans 14 amino acids. Germline V gene data show CDR1 as SGDLS and CDR2 as YYNGEE. V shed 4 bases and J 4 bases; nucleotides not matched to a gene: 4. The CDR3 bases are TGTGCCAGCAGCATGACAGGGGGCACCACTGAAGCTTTCTTT. This codes for CASSMTGGTTEAFF.

This clonotype has just a few counts. V gene TRBV6-1 combines with J gene TRBJ2-7; D remains ambiguous. The CDR3 is 13 amino acids. Germline loops: CDR1 MNHNS, CDR2 SASEGT. Deletions cut 10 bases from V and 4 bases from J, with 17 bases between. CDR3 region: CATPYVVRYEQYF. Here the CDR3 DNA reads TGTGCCACCCCGTACGTAGTACGGTACGAGCAGTACTTC.

The CDR3 region is CSARPGQGRDVQYF. The DNA for the CDR3 is TGCAGCGCCCGACCGGGACAGGGAAGGGACGTGCAGTACTTC. This chain links TRBV29-1 with TRBJ2-7; 9 bases fit TRBD1. Germline trimming cut 7 bases from V and 9 bases from J; bases unmatched to any gene: 16. Germline CDR1 reads SQVTM; CDR2 reads ANQGSEA. CDR3 length equals 14 residues.

In this sample, this clonotype turned up a few times. The chain combines TRBV7-9 with TRBJ2-3; 7 positions match TRBD1. This CDR3 contains 13 residues. The germline V gene has CDR1 SEHNR and CDR2 FQNEAQ (reference sequence). The V and J ends lost 6 bases and 4 bases, in that order; junction bases with no gene match: 4. The CDR3 DNA sequence: TGTGCCAGCAGAACAGGGGCCCCAGATACGCAGTATTTT. Translated: CASRTGAPDTQYF.

This clonotype was counted at least ten times. The chain employs TRBV5-6 and TRBJ1-6; D is unresolved. Germline assignment: CDR1 SGHDT and CDR2 YYEEEE. Trimming took off 6 bases at V and 7 bases at J, with 14 bases between the two ends. This CDR3 comprises 14 residues. This chain's CDR3 is CASNLGFINSPLHF. In DNA, the CDR3 is TGTGCCAGCAATCTTGGGTTTATCAATTCACCCCTCCACTTT.

This clonotype has at least ten counts. The chain is built from TRBV29-1 and TRBJ2-3; D unclear. The CDR3 spans 12 residues. Between the trimmed V and J ends, which lost 3 bases and 5 bases, there was a span of 9 bases. Germline assignment: CDR1 SQVTM and CDR2 ANQGSEA. The CDR3: CSVELAEDTQYF. The CDR3 DNA reads as TGCAGCGTTGAGTTGGCAGAAGATACGCAGTATTTT.

The table lists this clonotype with a few counts. This sequence joins TRBV15 and TRBJ2-7; D gene unclear. Germline V CDR1 and CDR2: LNHNV, YYDKDF (reference sequence). CDR3 length: 16 residues. V was clipped by 5 bases and J by 0 bases, with 17 bases between them. This CDR3 reads CATSENLDRLSYEQYF. CDR3 in DNA: TGTGCCACCAGCGAGAACCTTGATCGACTCTCCTACGAGCAGTACTTC. Full variable domain (rest looked up from reference TRBV15 and TRBJ2-7): DAMVIQNPRYQVTQFGKPVTLSCSQTLNHNVMYWYQQKSSQAPKLLFHYYDKDFNNEADTPDNFQSRRPNTSFCFLDIRSPGLGDTAMYLCATSENLDRLSYEQYFGPGTRLTVT.

The chain couples TRBV20-1 to TRBJ2-1; D not resolved. In germline, CDR1 is DFQATT, CDR2 SNEGSKA (reference sequence). Trimming took 3 bases from V and 4 from J, leaving 19 bases between them. This CDR3 has 16 residues. This CDR3 is CSASSRPQLHYNEQFF. For the CDR3, the DNA is TGCAGTGCTAGCTCCCGCCCCCAGCTCCATTACAATGAGCAGTTCTTC.

This clonotype was picked up many times. This rearrangement joins TRBV4-1 to TRBJ2-5; D is undetermined. The CDR3 runs to 13 residues. CDR1 and CDR2 (germline): MGHRA, YSYEKL. V lost 3 bases and J 5 bases, leaving 10 bases between the germline ends. CDR3 in amino acids: CASSHQASETQYF. CDR3 DNA sequence: TGCGCCAGCAGCCACCAGGCTTCCGAGACCCAGTACTTC.

V and J are TRBV3-1 and TRBJ2-7, with 10 bases lining up with TRBD2. The J segment lost 2 bases and the V segment lost 7 bases, leaving 8 bases of the junction unmatched. The CDR3 is 15 amino acids. Germline assignment: CDR1 LGHDT and CDR2 YNNKEL (reference sequence). CDR3 sequence reads: CASTPLLAGAYEQYF. In DNA, the CDR3 is TGTGCCAGCACCCCGTTGCTAGCGGGAGCCTACGAGCAGTACTTC.

This clonotype was seen many times. This sequence joins TRBV2 and TRBJ2-1; D is possibly TRBD2 (5 bases). V was shortened by 4 bases and J by 1 base, with 11 bases between the two germline ends. Germline CDR1 reads SNHLY; CDR2 reads FYNNEI. This CDR3 is built from 15 residues. The CDR3 here is CASSGSDFSYNEQFF. The CDR3 nucleotides read TGTGCCAGCAGTGGGTCGGACTTTTCCTACAATGAGCAGTTCTTC.